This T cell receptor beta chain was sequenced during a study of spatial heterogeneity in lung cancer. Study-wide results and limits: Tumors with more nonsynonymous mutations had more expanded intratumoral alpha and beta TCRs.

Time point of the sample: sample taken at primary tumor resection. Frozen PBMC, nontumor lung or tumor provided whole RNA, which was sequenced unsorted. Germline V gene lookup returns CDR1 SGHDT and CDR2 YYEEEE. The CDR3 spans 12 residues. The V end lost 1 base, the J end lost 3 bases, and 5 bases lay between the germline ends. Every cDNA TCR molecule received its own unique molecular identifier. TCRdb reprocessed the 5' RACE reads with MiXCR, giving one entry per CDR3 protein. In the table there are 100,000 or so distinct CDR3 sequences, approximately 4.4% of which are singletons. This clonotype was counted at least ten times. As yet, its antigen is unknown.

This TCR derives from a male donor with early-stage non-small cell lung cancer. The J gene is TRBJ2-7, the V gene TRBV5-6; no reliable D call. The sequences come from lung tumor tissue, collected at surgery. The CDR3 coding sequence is TGTGCCAGCAGCTTGCGGGTCTACGAGCAGTACTTC. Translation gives CASSLRVYEQYF. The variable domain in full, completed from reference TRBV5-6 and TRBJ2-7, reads DAGVTQSPTHLIKTRGQQVTLRCSPKSGHDTVSWYQQALGQGPQFIFQYYEEEERQRGNFPDRFSGHQFPNYSSELNVNALLLGDSALYLCASSLRVYEQYFGPGTRLTVT.